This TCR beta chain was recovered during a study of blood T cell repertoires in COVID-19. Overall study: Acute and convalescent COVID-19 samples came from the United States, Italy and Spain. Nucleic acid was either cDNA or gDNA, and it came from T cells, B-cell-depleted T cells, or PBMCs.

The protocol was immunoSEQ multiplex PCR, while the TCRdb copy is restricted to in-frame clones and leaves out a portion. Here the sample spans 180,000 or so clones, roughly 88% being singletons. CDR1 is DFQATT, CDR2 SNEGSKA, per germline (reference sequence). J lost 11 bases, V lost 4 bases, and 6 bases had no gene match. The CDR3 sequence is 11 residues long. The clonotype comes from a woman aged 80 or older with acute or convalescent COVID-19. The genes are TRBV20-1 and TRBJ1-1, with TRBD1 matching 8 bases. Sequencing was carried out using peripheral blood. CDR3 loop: CSATPDREAFF. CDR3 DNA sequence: TGCAGTGCTACCCCGGACAGGGAGGCTTTCTTT.